These T cell receptor beta chains were read from a single sample in a study of Ad26.COV2.S vaccination and SARS-CoV-2 variants. Clones were read by immunoSEQ multiplex PCR, and TCRdb kept only the in-frame ones, dropping some. This repertoire shows approximately 240,000 clones, 88% found once; its top ten account for about 10%. The material sequenced was peripheral blood, taken in a trial of Ad26.COV2.S vaccine versus placebo. Every receptor here comes from a person between 18 and 59 years old who received the Ad26.COV2.S COVID-19 vaccine or a placebo. The CDR3 runs from the conserved cysteine through the conserved F or W. The order of the fields is D gene, J gene, CDR3 length, clone size, V gene, CDR3 protein, CDR3 DNA. The D gene is left open where the match is weak. Clone size appears in some rows only: once, few, many, or a class for an expanded clone.

TRBD2 TRBJ2-2 16 NA TRBV9 CASSLGLAGGTGELFF TGTGCCAGCAGCCTGGGACTAGCGGGGGGCACCGGGGAGCTGTTTTTT
NA TRBJ2-1 12 NA TRBV10-3 CAISELAGEQFF TGTGCCATCAGTGAGTTAGCAGGCGAGCAGTTCTTC
NA TRBJ1-6 14 NA TRBV9 CASSVGGEGSPLHF TGTGCCAGCAGCGTAGGGGGGGAAGGTTCACCCCTCCACTTT
NA TRBJ2-1 14 NA TRBV27 CASSKPASYNEQFF TGTGCCAGCAGTAAACCGGCCTCCTACAATGAGCAGTTCTTC
NA TRBJ2-6 19 NA TRBV21-1 CASSTLLAAYHSGANVLTF TGTGCCAGCAGCACCCTACTAGCGGCATATCACTCTGGGGCCAACGTCCTGACTTTC
NA TRBJ1-2 14 NA TRBV5-5 CASSPHASNYGYTF TGTGCCAGCAGCCCGCATGCCAGTAACTATGGCTACACCTTC
TRBD1 TRBJ2-7 16 NA TRBV27 CASGGLRQGASYEQYF TGTGCCAGCGGGGGACTCCGACAGGGGGCCTCCTACGAGCAGTACTTC
NA TRBJ2-7 12 NA TRBV11-1 CASSSGSYEQYF TGTGCCAGCAGCTCCGGGTCCTACGAGCAGTACTTC
TRBD1 TRBJ1-1 15 few TRBV11-2 CASSLGTVMNTEAFF TGTGCCAGCAGCTTGGGGACAGTCATGAACACTGAAGCTTTCTTT
NA TRBJ1-2 15 once TRBV19 CASRGSRESLWSYTF TGTGCCAGTAGGGGGTCGAGAGAATCCCTATGGAGCTACACCTTC
TRBD2 TRBJ2-7 14 once TRBV27 CASSFSTSGYEQYF TGTGCCAGCAGTTTCTCGACTAGCGGATACGAGCAGTACTTC
NA TRBJ2-5 14 NA TRBV7-2 CASSETGARETQYF TGTGCCAGCAGCGAGACAGGAGCTCGAGAGACCCAGTACTTC
NA TRBJ1-1 13 NA TRBV27 CASSTDRNTEAFF TGTGCCAGCAGTACGGACAGGAACACTGAAGCTTTCTTT
TRBD1 TRBJ2-4 16 NA TRBV19 CASSIGGDRGGNIQYF TGTGCCAGTAGTATAGGAGGGGACAGGGGTGGAAACATTCAGTACTTC